The next 17 T cell receptor beta chains were all read from a single sample in a study of T-cell memory formation after mild COVID-19. TCRdb used MiXCR to reprocess the 5' RACE reads, holding one entry per CDR3 protein. The profile shows a few hundred thousand distinct CDR3 sequences, under 30% of them singletons. Sequencing was performed on PBMCs or a T cell subset sorted from them (not recorded which). The receptors originated from an adult woman who had mild COVID-19 (a few samples of this study predate the infection). Cell type and time point are not known.

V gene TRBV4-2 combines with J gene TRBJ1-1; maybe TRBD1 (6 bases). The CDR3 sequence is 13 residues long. Germline V gene lookup returns CDR1 LGHNA and CDR2 YNFKEQ. The V gene lost 4 bases and the J gene lost 4 bases, with 10 bases spanning the gap. CDR3 in amino acids: CASSPGTSTEAFF. As DNA, the CDR3 is TGTGCCAGCAGCCCCGGGACATCCACTGAAGCTTTCTTT.

The chain carries TRBV6-6 and TRBJ1-6; no clear D. The germline V gene has CDR1 MNHNY and CDR2 SVGAGI (reference sequence). V was trimmed by 4 bases and J by 8 bases, leaving 6 bases between them. The CDR3 is made up of 12 amino acids. CDR3 DNA: TGTGCCAGCAGTTTAGGCGATTCACCCCTCCACTTT. This translates into CASSLGDSPLHF.

The V and J genes are TRBV27 and TRBJ1-2, with TRBD1 matching over 11 bases. V lost 1 base to trimming and J lost 8 bases; unmatched junction nucleotides: 6. The V gene's germline CDR1 is MNHEY and CDR2 SMNVEV (reference sequence). This CDR3 has 15 residues. CDR3 residues: CASSLLGQGVGGYTF. In nucleotides, the CDR3 is TGTGCCAGCAGTTTATTGGGACAGGGGGTTGGAGGCTACACCTTC.

This clonotype was picked up a small number of times. V gene TRBV4-3 combines with J gene TRBJ2-1, with D tentatively TRBD2 (7 bases). The CDR3 runs to 16 residues. Germline CDR1 reads LGHNA; CDR2 reads YSLEER. The V end lost 1 base, the J end lost 4 bases, and 14 bases lay between the germline ends. CDR3 DNA: TGCGCCAGCAGCCAAGTAGGGGGGGAGGGATACAATGAGCAGTTCTTC. Its protein product is CASSQVGGEGYNEQFF.

The V and J genes are TRBV7-9 and TRBJ1-2; maybe TRBD1 (6 bases). Trimming took off 2 bases at V and 3 bases at J, with 7 bases between the two ends. Per the germline V gene, CDR1 is SEHNR and CDR2 is FQNEAQ (reference sequence). This CDR3 contains 13 residues. CDR3 amino acids: CASSLQGYYGYTF. The CDR3 DNA sequence: TGTGCCAGCAGCTTACAGGGGTACTATGGCTACACCTTC.

This clonotype turned up a few times. This chain connects TRBV5-1 to TRBJ2-1; 7 positions agree with TRBD2. Germline CDR1 SGHRS, CDR2 YFSETQ. The V segment lost 3 bases and the J segment 5 bases; nucleotides outside the gene matches: 8. The CDR3 is 15 residues long. The CDR3 spells CASSWASGLNNEQFF. The DNA for the CDR3 is TGCGCCAGCAGCTGGGCTAGCGGTCTAAACAATGAGCAGTTCTTC.

The chain employs TRBV24-1 and TRBJ2-1, with 14 bases aligning to TRBD2. The germline gives CDR1 KGHDR, CDR2 SFDVKD. CDR3 size: 20 residues. Germline trimming cut 4 bases from V and 7 bases from J; bases unmatched to any gene: 17. The CDR3 sequence: CATSDPDRGGLAGARNEQFF. CDR3 sequence (DNA): TGTGCCACCAGTGACCCGGACAGGGGGGGACTAGCGGGAGCCCGAAATGAGCAGTTCTTC.

V is TRBV30 and J is TRBJ1-4, with D possibly being TRBD1 (5 bases). Germline-derived CDR1 and CDR2 are GTSNPN and SVGIG (reference sequence). V was cut by 5 bases and J by 6 bases, with 16 bases left in between. The CDR3 consists of 14 residues. The CDR3 region has the DNA TGTGCCTGGGACGGGACCGGCGGAGATGAAAAACTGTTTTTT. It encodes CAWDGTGGDEKLFF.

This chain connects TRBV5-6 to TRBJ2-7; 8 bases line up with TRBD1. Germline V gene data show CDR1 as SGHDT and CDR2 as YYEEEE. The CDR3 has 14 amino acids. J was trimmed by 3 bases and V by 4 bases; bases with no gene match: 6. The CDR3 sequence: CASSPGTGHYEQYF. The CDR3 nucleotides read TGTGCCAGCAGCCCCGGGACAGGACACTACGAGCAGTACTTC.

This clonotype has more than one count but fewer than ten. The V gene is TRBV6-2 or TRBV6-3, the J gene TRBJ2-3, with TRBD2 matching over 8 bases. The V gene end was trimmed by 6 bases and the J gene end by 5 bases; junction bases not matched to a gene: 7. The CDR3 consists of 14 residues. Germline V gene data show CDR1 as MNHEY and CDR2 as SVGEGT. In nucleotides, the CDR3 is TGTGCCAGCAGCCTCGGGGGGGCCGAAGATACGCAGTATTTT. As protein: CASSLGGAEDTQYF.

CDR3 coding DNA: TGTGCCTCTCGGGGGACTAAGGATGAGCAGTTCTTC. Translating it yields CASRGTKDEQFF. V usage is TRBV12-3 or TRBV12-4 and J usage is TRBJ2-1; 7 bases fit TRBD2. The CDR3 sequence is 12 residues long. V was clipped by 11 bases and J by 8 bases; unmatched bases: 9.

V usage is TRBV7-2 and J usage is TRBJ2-1, with D perhaps TRBD2 (6 bases). CDR1 SGHTA and CDR2 FQGNSA come from the germline V gene. Trimming took 5 bases from V and 13 from J, leaving 24 bases between them. CDR3 length: 15 residues. The CDR3 bases are TGTGCCAGCAGCCTTAGCCTTCAACTGGGGGAGGATCAGTTCTTC. It is translated as CASSLSLQLGEDQFF.

This clonotype was seen a few times. The chain employs TRBV29-1 and TRBJ2-7; 9 bases align to TRBD1. The CDR3 spans 14 residues. The trim removed 4 bases at V and 4 bases at J, leaving 8 bases unmatched. Germline values: CDR1 SQVTM, CDR2 ANQGSEA. The DNA of the CDR3 is TGCAGCGTTGGAGACGGGACAGGGTTATACGAGCAGTACTTC. This translates into CSVGDGTGLYEQYF.

The V call is TRBV24-1, the J call TRBJ2-1, with D perhaps given as TRBD1 or TRBD2 (5 bases each). The CDR3 spans 15 residues. Trimming stripped 5 bases from V and 0 bases from J, with 10 bases between. Germline assignment: CDR1 KGHDR and CDR2 SFDVKD. Here the CDR3 DNA reads TGTGCCACCAGTGGTCTTGGGGGCTCCTACAATGAGCAGTTCTTC. Translation gives CATSGLGGSYNEQFF.

The chain employs TRBV5-1 and TRBJ2-5; D is possibly TRBD1 (5 bases). Germline V gene data show CDR1 as SGHRS and CDR2 as YFSETQ. V lost 7 bases to trimming and J lost 3 bases, with 13 bases between them. This CDR3 spans 13 amino acids. CDR3 region: CASGQGGEETQYF. The CDR3 DNA is TGCGCCAGCGGCCAGGGTGGAGAAGAGACCCAGTACTTC.

J is TRBJ2-7 and V is TRBV29-1, with D uncertain. Trimming removed 2 bases at V and 1 base at J, with 18 bases between. The CDR3 covers 16 residues. Germline CDR1 reads SQVTM; CDR2 reads ANQGSEA. In DNA form, the CDR3 reads TGCAGCGTTGAATCCCCCCGGCAGGAAGATTCCTACGAGCAGTACTTC. Encoded protein: CSVESPRQEDSYEQYF.

V is TRBV7-2 and J is TRBJ2-5, with D tentatively TRBD1 (5 bases). V was shortened by 1 base and J by 5 bases, with 17 bases between the two germline ends. CDR1 is SGHTA and CDR2 is FQGNSA in the germline V gene. The CDR3 totals 16 residues. CDR3 in amino acids: CASSLGSGFWKETQYF. The DNA for the CDR3 is TGTGCCAGCAGCTTAGGATCAGGGTTCTGGAAGGAGACCCAGTACTTC.